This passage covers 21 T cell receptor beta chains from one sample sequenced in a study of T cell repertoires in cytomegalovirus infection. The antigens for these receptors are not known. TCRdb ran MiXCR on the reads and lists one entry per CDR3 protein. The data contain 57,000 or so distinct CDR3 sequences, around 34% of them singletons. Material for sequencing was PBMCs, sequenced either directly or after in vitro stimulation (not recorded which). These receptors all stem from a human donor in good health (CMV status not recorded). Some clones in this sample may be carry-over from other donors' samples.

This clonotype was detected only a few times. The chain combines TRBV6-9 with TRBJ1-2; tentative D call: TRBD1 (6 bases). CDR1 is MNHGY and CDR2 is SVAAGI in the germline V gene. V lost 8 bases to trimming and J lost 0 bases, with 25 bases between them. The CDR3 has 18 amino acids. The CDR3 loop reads CASLCFRGGLIANYGYTF. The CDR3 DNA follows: TGTGCCAGCTTATGCTTTCGGGGGGGCTTGATAGCTAACTATGGCTACACCTTC.

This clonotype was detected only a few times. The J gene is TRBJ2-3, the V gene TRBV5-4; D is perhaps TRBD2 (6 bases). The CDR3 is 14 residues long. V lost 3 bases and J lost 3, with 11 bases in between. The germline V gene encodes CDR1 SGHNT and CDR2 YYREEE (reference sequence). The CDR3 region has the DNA TGTGCCAGCAGCTCCCGGGGGTCTACAGATACGCAGTATTTT. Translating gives CASSSRGSTDTQYF. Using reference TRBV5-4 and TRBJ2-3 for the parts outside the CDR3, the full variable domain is ETGVTQSPTHLIKTRGQQVTLRCSSQSGHNTVSWYQQALGQGPQFIFQYYREEENGRGNFPPRFSGLQFPNYSSELNVNALELDDSALYLCASSSRGSTDTQYFGPGTRLTVL.

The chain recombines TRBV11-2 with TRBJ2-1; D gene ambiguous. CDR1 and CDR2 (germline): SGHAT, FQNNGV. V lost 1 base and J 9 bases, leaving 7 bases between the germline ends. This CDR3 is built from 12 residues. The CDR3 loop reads CASSLVLGEQFF. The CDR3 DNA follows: TGTGCCAGCAGCTTAGTGCTTGGTGAGCAGTTCTTC.

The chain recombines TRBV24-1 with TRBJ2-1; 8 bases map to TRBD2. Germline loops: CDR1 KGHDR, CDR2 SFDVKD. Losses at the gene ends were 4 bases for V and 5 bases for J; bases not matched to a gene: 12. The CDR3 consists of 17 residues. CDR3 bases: TGTGCCACCAGTGACCCTCAAGGGACGGGGGGGAACAATGAGCAGTTCTTC. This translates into CATSDPQGTGGNNEQFF.

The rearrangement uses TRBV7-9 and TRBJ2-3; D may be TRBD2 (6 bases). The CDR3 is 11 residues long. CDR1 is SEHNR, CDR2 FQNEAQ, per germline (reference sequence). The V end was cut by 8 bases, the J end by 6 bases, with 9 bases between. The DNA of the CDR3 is TGTGCCAGCTCCCGGGAGGATACGCAGTATTTT. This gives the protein CASSREDTQYF. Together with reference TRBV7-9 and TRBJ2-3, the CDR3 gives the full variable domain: DTGVSQNPRHKITKRGQNVTFRCDPISEHNRLYWYRQTLGQGPEFLTYFQNEAQLEKSRLLSDRFSAERPKGSFSTLEIQRTEQGDSAMYLCASSREDTQYFGPGTRLTVL.

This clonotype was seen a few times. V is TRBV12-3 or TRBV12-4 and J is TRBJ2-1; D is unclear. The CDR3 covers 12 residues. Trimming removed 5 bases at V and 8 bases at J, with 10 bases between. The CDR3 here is CASSKNRDEQFF. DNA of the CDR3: TGTGCCAGCAGTAAGAATCGCGATGAGCAGTTCTTC.

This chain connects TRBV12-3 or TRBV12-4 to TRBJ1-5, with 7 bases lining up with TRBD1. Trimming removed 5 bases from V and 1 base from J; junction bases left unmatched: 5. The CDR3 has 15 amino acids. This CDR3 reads CASSLRGLSNQPQHF. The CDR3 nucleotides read TGTGCCAGCAGTCTGAGGGGGCTGAGCAATCAGCCCCAGCATTTT.

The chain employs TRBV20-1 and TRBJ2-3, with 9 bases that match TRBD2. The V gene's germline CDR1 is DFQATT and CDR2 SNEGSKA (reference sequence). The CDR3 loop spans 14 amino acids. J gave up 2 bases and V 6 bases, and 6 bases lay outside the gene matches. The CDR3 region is CSATSGSHTDTQYF. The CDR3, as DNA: TGCAGTGCAACTAGCGGGTCCCACACAGATACGCAGTATTTT.

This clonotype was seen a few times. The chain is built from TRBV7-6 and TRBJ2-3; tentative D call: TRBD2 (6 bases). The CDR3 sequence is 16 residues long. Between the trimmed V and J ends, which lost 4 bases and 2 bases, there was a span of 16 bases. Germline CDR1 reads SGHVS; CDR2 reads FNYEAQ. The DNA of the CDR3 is TGTGCCAGCAGCTCAATGGCGGGACTCACCACAGATACGCAGTATTTT. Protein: CASSSMAGLTTDTQYF.

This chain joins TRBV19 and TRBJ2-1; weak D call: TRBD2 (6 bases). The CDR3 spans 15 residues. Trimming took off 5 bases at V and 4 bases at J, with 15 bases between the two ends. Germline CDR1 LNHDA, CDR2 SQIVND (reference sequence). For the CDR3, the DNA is TGTGCCAGTAGTTTTCGCCGGGACTTATACAATGAGCAGTTCTTC. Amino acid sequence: CASSFRRDLYNEQFF.

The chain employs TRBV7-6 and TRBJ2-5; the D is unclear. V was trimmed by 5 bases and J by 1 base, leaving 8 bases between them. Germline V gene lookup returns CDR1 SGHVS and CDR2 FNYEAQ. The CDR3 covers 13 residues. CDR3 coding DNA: TGTGCCAGCAGCCCACAGCCCCAAGAGACCCAGTACTTC. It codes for CASSPQPQETQYF.

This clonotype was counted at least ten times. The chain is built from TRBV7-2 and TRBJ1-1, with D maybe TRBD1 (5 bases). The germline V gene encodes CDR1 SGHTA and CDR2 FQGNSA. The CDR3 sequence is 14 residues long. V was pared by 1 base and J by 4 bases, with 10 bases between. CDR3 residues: CASSLGGTATEAFF. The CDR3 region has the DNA TGTGCCAGCAGCTTAGGGGGGACGGCCACTGAAGCTTTCTTT.

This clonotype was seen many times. For the CDR3, the DNA is TGTGCCAGCAGTCCTAGACTAGCGGGACCCCTCTCCTACGAGCAGTACTTC. Residues: CASSPRLAGPLSYEQYF. This chain connects TRBV7-2 to TRBJ2-7, with TRBD2 identical over 11 bases. This CDR3 spans 17 amino acids. In germline, CDR1 is SGHTA, CDR2 FQGNSA. With V trimmed by 6 bases and J by 0 bases, 10 bases remained unmatched.

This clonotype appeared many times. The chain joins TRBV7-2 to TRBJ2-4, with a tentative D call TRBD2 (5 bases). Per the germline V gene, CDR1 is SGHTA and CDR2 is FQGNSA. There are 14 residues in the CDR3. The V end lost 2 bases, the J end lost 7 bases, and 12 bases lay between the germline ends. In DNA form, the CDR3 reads TGTGCCAGCAGCTTACTAAGAGGGCAGAACATTCAGTACTTC. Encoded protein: CASSLLRGQNIQYF.

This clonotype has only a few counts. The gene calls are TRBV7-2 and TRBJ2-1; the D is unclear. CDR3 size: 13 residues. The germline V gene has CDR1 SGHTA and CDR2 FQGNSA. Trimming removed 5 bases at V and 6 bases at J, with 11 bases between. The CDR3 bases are TGTGCCAGCAGCCGCGCCTTCTTCAATGAGCAGTTCTTC. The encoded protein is CASSRAFFNEQFF.

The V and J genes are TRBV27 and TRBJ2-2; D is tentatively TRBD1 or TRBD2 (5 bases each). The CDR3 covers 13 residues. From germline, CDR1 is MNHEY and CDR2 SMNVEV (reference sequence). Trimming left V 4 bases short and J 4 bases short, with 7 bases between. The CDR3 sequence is CASSWGTTGELFF. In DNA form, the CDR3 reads TGTGCCAGCAGTTGGGGGACCACCGGGGAGCTGTTTTTT.

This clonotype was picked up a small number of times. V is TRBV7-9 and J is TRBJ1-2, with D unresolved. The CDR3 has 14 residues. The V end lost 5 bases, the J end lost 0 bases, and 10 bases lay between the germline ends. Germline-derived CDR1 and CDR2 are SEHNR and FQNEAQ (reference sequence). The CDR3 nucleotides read TGTGCCAGCAGCCCCCGGATAGCTAACTATGGCTACACCTTC. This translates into CASSPRIANYGYTF.

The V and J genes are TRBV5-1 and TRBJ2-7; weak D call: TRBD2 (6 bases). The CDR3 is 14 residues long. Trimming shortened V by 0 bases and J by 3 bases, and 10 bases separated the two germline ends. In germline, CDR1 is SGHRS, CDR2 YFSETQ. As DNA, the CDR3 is TGCGCCAGCAGCTTGGTGAGACTAGGCTACGAGCAGTACTTC. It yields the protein CASSLVRLGYEQYF.

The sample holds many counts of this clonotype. CDR3: CASSRGRDRVHNEQFF. The CDR3 coding sequence is TGTGCCAGCAGTCGGGGGAGGGACCGCGTCCACAATGAGCAGTTCTTC. The rearrangement uses TRBV2 and TRBJ2-1, with 7 bases fitting TRBD2. V trimming: 5 bases; J trimming: 5 bases; junction bases outside the gene matches: 12. From germline, CDR1 is SNHLY and CDR2 FYNNEI. The CDR3 contains 16 residues. The full variable domain, with the rest looked up from reference TRBV2 and TRBJ2-1, is EPEVTQTPSHQVTQMGQEVILRCVPISNHLYFYWYRQILGQKVEFLVSFYNNEISEKSEIFDDQFSVERPDGSNFTLKIRSTKLEDSAMYFCASSRGRDRVHNEQFFGPGTRLTVL.

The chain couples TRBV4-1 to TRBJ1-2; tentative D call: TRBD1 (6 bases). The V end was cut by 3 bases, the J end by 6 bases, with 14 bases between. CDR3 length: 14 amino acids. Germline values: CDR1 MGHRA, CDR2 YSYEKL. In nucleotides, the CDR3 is TGCGCCAGCAGCCACCCGGGACACGTCGATGGCTACACCTTC. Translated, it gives CASSHPGHVDGYTF.

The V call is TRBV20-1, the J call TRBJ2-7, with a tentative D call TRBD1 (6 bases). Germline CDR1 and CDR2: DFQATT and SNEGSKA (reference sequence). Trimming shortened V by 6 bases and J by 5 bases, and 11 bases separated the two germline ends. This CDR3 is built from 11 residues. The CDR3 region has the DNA TGCAGTGCCCCCAGGGGAAACGAGCAGTACTTC. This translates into CSAPRGNEQYF.